This TCR beta chain was sequenced in a study of CD8 T cells in ankylosing spondylitis. This clonotype was counted a few times. Its specificity is unknown. This CDR3 is built from 14 residues. V was shortened by 11 bases and J by 1 base, with 14 bases between the two germline ends. Looked up from germline, CDR1 is SNHLY and CDR2 is FYNNEI. Quantitative 5'-RACE with molecular barcodes was used to make the TCR beta libraries. TCRdb fed the 5' RACE reads into MiXCR, producing one record per CDR3 protein. In the table there are hundreds of thousands of distinct CDR3 sequences, roughly 17% of which are singletons. Broader study findings: Eight highly homologous variants formed a TCR beta motif that appeared characteristic of ankylosing spondylitis blood.

This TCR was sampled from a male donor with ankylosing spondylitis. The material sequenced was blood, either unsorted or a sorted T cell fraction (not recorded which). The V and J genes are TRBV2 and TRBJ2-2; TRBD1 might be the D (5 bases). In DNA, the CDR3 is TGTGCCTCCAGCAAGCAGGGGAACACCGGGGAGCTGTTTTTT. Residues: CASSKQGNTGELFF.